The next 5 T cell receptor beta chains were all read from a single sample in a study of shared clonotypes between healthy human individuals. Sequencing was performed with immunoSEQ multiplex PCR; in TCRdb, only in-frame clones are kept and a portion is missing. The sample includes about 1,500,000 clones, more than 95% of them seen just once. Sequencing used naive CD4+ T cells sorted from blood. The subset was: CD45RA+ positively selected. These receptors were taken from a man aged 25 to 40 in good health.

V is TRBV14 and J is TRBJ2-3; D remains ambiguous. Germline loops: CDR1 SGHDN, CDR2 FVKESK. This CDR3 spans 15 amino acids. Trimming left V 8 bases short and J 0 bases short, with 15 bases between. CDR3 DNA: TGTGCCAGCCTCAACCCCGGGTGGAGCACAGATACGCAGTATTTT. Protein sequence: CASLNPGWSTDTQYF.

The CDR3 here is CASSEKGSGNTIYF. CDR3 DNA: TGCGCCAGCAGTGAGAAAGGATCTGGAAACACCATATATTTT. V gene TRBV10-2 combines with J gene TRBJ1-3; D is uncertain. The ends were cut back, 2 bases at V and 1 base at J, with 6 bases in the middle. The CDR3 runs 14 residues. Germline values: CDR1 WSHSY, CDR2 SAAADI.

CDR3 sequence: CASCFGNGETQYF. In nucleotides, the CDR3 is TGCGCCAGTTGCTTCGGGAATGGAGAGACCCAGTACTTC. The V call is TRBV5-1, the J call TRBJ2-5; D might be TRBD2 (5 bases). Trimming removed 8 bases from V and 4 bases from J, with 15 bases in between. The CDR3 runs to 13 residues. Germline CDR1 is SGHRS and CDR2 is YFSETQ.

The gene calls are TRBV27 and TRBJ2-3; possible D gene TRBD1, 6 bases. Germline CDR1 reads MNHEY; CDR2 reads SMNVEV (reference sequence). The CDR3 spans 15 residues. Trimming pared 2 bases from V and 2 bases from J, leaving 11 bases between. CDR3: CASSLMRGFTDTQYF. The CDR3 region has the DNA TGTGCCAGCAGTTTAATGAGGGGGTTCACAGATACGCAGTATTTT.

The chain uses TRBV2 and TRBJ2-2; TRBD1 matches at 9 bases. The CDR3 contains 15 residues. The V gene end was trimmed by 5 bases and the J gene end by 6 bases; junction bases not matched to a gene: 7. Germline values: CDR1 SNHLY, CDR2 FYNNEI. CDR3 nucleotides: TGTGCCAGCAGTAAGGACAGGGGTAGTTCCGGGGAGCTGTTTTTT. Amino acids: CASSKDRGSSGELFF. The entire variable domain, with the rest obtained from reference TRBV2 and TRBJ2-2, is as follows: EPEVTQTPSHQVTQMGQEVILRCVPISNHLYFYWYRQILGQKVEFLVSFYNNEISEKSEIFDDQFSVERPDGSNFTLKIRSTKLEDSAMYFCASSKDRGSSGELFFGEGSRLTVL.